Following are 9 T cell receptor beta chains from one sample sequenced in a study of T cells in localized non-small cell lung cancer. Data came from immunoSEQ multiplex PCR; TCRdb stores just in-frame clones and leaves some out. This table has around 140,000 clones, 89% appearing once. The source material was peripheral blood, sampled before any cancer treatment. These TCRs come from a female donor older than 55 with stage I lung adenocarcinoma.

This sequence joins TRBV6-5 and TRBJ1-5; the match to TRBD1 covers 8 bases. V lost 10 bases to trimming and J lost 4 bases; unmatched junction nucleotides: 3. CDR1 MNHEY and CDR2 SVGAGI come from the germline V gene. The length of the CDR3 is 12 residues. The CDR3 here is CATRTGNQPQHF. The CDR3 nucleotides read TGTGCCACCCGGACAGGGAATCAGCCCCAGCATTTT.

The genes are TRBV7-9 and TRBJ2-7; 7 positions match TRBD2. The J segment lost 4 bases and the V segment lost 4 bases, leaving 4 bases of the junction unmatched. Germline V lookup: CDR1 SEHNR, CDR2 FQNEAQ (reference sequence). This CDR3 comprises 13 residues. The CDR3 here is CASSWEGQYEQYF. CDR3 coding DNA: TGTGCCAGCAGCTGGGAGGGGCAGTACGAGCAGTACTTC.

The rearrangement links TRBV29-1 to TRBJ2-3, with D maybe TRBD1 (6 bases). The CDR3 consists of 16 residues. Trimming took 0 bases from V and 0 from J, leaving 13 bases between them. CDR1 is SQVTM and CDR2 is ANQGSEA in the germline V gene. The CDR3 sequence: CSVEDPDRTSTDTQYF. CDR3 nucleotide sequence: TGCAGCGTTGAAGATCCTGACAGGACTAGCACAGATACGCAGTATTTT.

The V gene is TRBV7-9, the J gene TRBJ1-6, with a tentative D call TRBD1 (5 bases). The V gene's germline CDR1 is SEHNR and CDR2 FQNEAQ (reference sequence). The V gene lost 5 bases and the J gene lost 10 bases, with 18 bases spanning the gap. This CDR3 has 15 amino acids. The DNA of the CDR3 is TGTGCCAGCAGCGGGACTCTTCGGGAGGGCTCACCCCTCCACTTT. It encodes CASSGTLREGSPLHF.

The chain couples TRBV19 to TRBJ2-2, with 14 bases that match TRBD2. The ends lost 7 bases at V and 3 bases at J; junction bases unmatched: 13. Germline V lookup: CDR1 LNHDA, CDR2 SQIVND (reference sequence). CDR3 length: 19 amino acids. This CDR3 reads CASNSRGLAGAGYTGELFF. CDR3 in DNA: TGTGCCAGTAATAGCCGGGGACTAGCGGGAGCTGGATACACCGGGGAGCTGTTTTTT. The whole variable domain, filled in from reference TRBV19 and TRBJ2-2, reads DGGITQSPKYLFRKEGQNVTLSCEQNLNHDAMYWYRQDPGQGLRLIYYSQIVNDFQKGDIAEGYSVSREKKESFPLTVTSAQKNPTAFYLCASNSRGLAGAGYTGELFFGEGSRLTVL.

This clone was recorded once. This sample includes further DNA sequences coding for the same CDR3. The CDR3 DNA reads as TGTGCCAGCAGCCTCGGACACCTCACAGATACGCAGTATTTT. Its protein product is CASSLGHLTDTQYF. This chain joins TRBV11-3 and TRBJ2-3; the D gene is possibly TRBD1 (5 bases). Germline values: CDR1 SGHNT, CDR2 YENEEA. V was shortened by 5 bases and J by 2 bases, with 11 bases between the two germline ends. The CDR3 consists of 14 residues.

The chain combines TRBV21-1 with TRBJ1-3. TRBV21-1 is shown as a pseudogene. The CDR3 runs 11 residues. CDR3 sequence reads: CASNCGNTIYF. CDR3 nucleotide sequence: TGTGCCAGCAACTGCGGAAACACCATATATTTT.

This clone showed up just a few times. The chain joins TRBV4-1 to TRBJ2-7; perhaps TRBD2 as D (7 bases). V lost 7 bases to trimming and J lost 6 bases, with 16 bases between them. The germline V gene has CDR1 MGHRA and CDR2 YSYEKL. This CDR3 contains 13 residues. CDR3 coding DNA: TGCGCCAGCAATTTGAGGGAGGGGGGCGAGCAGTACTTC. This gives the protein CASNLREGGEQYF.

The gene calls are TRBV5-5 and TRBJ2-7; D remains ambiguous. This CDR3 region has 13 residues. Trimming shortened V by 1 base and J by 4 bases, and 9 bases separated the two germline ends. Germline V CDR1 and CDR2: SGHKS, YYEKEE (reference sequence). The CDR3 bases are TGTGCCAGCAGCTTGTTAGACATGTACGAGCAGTACTTC. Encoded protein: CASSLLDMYEQYF.